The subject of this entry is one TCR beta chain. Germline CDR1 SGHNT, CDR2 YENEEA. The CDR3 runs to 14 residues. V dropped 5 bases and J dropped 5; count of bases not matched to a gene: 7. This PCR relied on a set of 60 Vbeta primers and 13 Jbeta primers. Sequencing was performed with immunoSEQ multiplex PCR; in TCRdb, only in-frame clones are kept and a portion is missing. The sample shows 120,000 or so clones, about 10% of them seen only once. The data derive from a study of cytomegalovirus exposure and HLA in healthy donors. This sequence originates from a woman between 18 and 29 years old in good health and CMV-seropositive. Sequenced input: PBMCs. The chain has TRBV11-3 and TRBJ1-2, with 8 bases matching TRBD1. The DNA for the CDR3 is TGTGCCAGCAGCCCGACGACAGGGGCGTATGGCTACACCTTC. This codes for CASSPTTGAYGYTF.